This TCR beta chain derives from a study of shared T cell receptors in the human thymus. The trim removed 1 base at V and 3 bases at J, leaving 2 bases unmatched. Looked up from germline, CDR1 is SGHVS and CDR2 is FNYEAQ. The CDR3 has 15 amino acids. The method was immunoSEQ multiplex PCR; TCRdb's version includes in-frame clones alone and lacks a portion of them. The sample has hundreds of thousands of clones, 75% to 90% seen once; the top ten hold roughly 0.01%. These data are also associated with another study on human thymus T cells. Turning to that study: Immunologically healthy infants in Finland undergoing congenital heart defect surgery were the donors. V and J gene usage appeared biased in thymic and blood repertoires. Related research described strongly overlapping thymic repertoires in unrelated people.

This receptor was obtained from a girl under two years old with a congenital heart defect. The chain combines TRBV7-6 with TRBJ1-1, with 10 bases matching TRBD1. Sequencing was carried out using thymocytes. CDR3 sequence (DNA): TGTGCCAGCAGCTTAGAGGGACAGGGGTACACTGAAGCTTTCTTT. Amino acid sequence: CASSLEGQGYTEAFF.